The 4 T cell receptor beta chains below come from one sample, sequenced in a study of blood T cell repertoires in COVID-19 (dated by TCRdb to about 2020). Libraries were constructed by the immunoSEQ multiplex PCR assay. The source is immuneACCESS, and TCRdb retained only in-frame sequences with V and J called. Part of the clones is not carried over; for the studies checked, unresolved V genes explain less than half of this, and the remainder is unexplained. Within this sample are roughly 300,000 clones, with about 90% of them counted one time only. Together, the top ten hold about 5% of the sample. The sequenced sample consisted of PBMCs or T cells enriched from blood (not recorded which). The receptors shown here come from a woman aged 30 to 39 who had recovered from COVID-19.

The genes are TRBV7-8 and TRBJ2-7, with a tentative D call TRBD2 (5 bases). CDR1 is SGHVS, CDR2 FQNEAQ, per germline. V lost 2 bases and J 0 bases, leaving 8 bases between the germline ends. The CDR3 loop spans 14 amino acids. The CDR3 DNA is TGTGCCAGCAGCTTACGGAGGAACTCCTACGAGCAGTACTTC. Translated, it gives CASSLRRNSYEQYF.

This CDR3 reads CASSKTSDGSNEQFF. The CDR3 region has the DNA TGTGCCAGCAGCAAAACCAGCGATGGGAGCAATGAGCAGTTCTTC. The chain carries TRBV21-1 and TRBJ2-1; the table's TRBD2 call for D was not verified on the DNA. TRBV21-1 is recorded as a pseudogene. The CDR3 is 15 residues long.

The rearrangement links TRBV12-5 to TRBJ2-6, with 11 bases aligning to TRBD2. Germline CDR1 LGHNT, CDR2 FRNRAP. CDR3 size: 20 residues. V dropped 6 bases and J dropped 0; count of bases not matched to a gene: 13. The CDR3 nucleotides read TGTGCTAGTGGCTACATACTAGCGGGGGCTCTCTACTCTGGGGCCAACGTCCTGACTTTC. It specifies CASGYILAGALYSGANVLTF.

The chain recombines TRBV2 with TRBJ1-3; D call uncertain. Trimming took 10 bases from V and 0 from J, leaving 13 bases between them. This CDR3 has 14 residues. In germline, CDR1 is SNHLY, CDR2 FYNNEI. CDR3 region: CATKQLFSGNTIYF. For the CDR3, the DNA is TGTGCCACTAAACAGCTGTTCTCTGGAAACACCATATATTTT.